The rows below give T cell receptor beta chains drawn from one sample of a study of tumor-infiltrating lymphocytes in primary liver carcinoma. TCRdb analysed the multiplex PCR reads with MiXCR anew, one entry per CDR3 protein. The repertoire holds about 20,000 distinct CDR3 sequences, roughly three quarters seen once, with roughly 40% in the top ten. The sample comprised liver tumor tissue from sampling region 4. These receptor sequences come from a woman aged 30 to 39 with primary liver carcinoma and hepatitis B virus infection. CDR3s include the opening cysteine and the closing phenylalanine or tryptophan. D genes are given only for firm matches. A row's size may be missing; if present it is once, few, many or a size class.

TRBJ2-3,TRBV11-2,NA,NA,CASSRTRGRGDTQYF,TGTGCCAGCAGCCGGACGCGAGGAAGGGGAGATACGCAGTATTTT
TRBJ2-2,TRBV6-5,NA,TRBD1,CASSPRTGFTEDLFF,TGTGCTAGCAGTCCGCGGACAGGGTTCACCGAGGACCTGTTTTTT
TRBJ2-1,TRBV5-1,NA,NA,CASTQSPAYSYNEQFF,TGCGCTAGCACCCAGTCCCCAGCCTATTCCTACAATGAGCAGTTCTTC
TRBJ2-1,TRBV10-3,NA,TRBD2,CAISELMAGVYNEQFF,TGTGCCATCAGTGAGTTGATGGCGGGAGTCTACAATGAGCAGTTCTTC
TRBJ1-5,TRBV6-6,NA,TRBD1,CASNYGTGGKQPQHF,TGTGCCAGCAATTACGGGACAGGGGGCAAACAGCCCCAGCATTTC
TRBJ2-1,TRBV29-1,few,TRBD2,CSALRDYNEQLF,TGCAGCGCCCTAAGGGACTATAACGAGCAGCTCTTC
TRBJ2-1,TRBV15,NA,TRBD2,CATSRVRSGRQSSYNAQFF,TGTGCCACCAGCAGAGTGAGGAGCGGGAGGCAGAGCTCCTACAATGCGCAGTTCTTC
TRBJ2-1,TRBV2,many,NA,CASNRGTEQLF,TGTGCCAGCAATAGGGGTACTGAGCAGCTCTTC
TRBJ2-1,TRBV4-3,NA,NA,CASSRDAGTSYNEQFF,TGCGCCAGCAGCCGAGATGCGGGAACCTCCTACAATGAGCAATTCTTC
TRBJ2-7,TRBV6-2/TRBV6-3,NA,TRBD2,CADTNSGRPYEQYF,TGTGCCGACACTAACAGCGGGAGACCCTACGAGCAGTACTTC
TRBJ2-1,TRBV24-1,NA,NA,CATSDVNGNDQFF,TGTGCCACCAGTGACGTTAATGGTAATGATCAGTTCTTC